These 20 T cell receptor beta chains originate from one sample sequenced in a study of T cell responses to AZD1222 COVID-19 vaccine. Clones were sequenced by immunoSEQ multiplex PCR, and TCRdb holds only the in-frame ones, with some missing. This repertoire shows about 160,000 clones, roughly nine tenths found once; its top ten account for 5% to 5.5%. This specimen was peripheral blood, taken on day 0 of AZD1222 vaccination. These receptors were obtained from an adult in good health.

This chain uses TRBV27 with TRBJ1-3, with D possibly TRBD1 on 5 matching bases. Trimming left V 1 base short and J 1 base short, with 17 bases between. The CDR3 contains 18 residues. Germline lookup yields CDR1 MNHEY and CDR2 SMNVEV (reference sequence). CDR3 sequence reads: CASSLFPPTVRSGNTIYF. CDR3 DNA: TGTGCCAGCAGTTTATTCCCTCCGACAGTGAGATCTGGAAACACCATATATTTT.

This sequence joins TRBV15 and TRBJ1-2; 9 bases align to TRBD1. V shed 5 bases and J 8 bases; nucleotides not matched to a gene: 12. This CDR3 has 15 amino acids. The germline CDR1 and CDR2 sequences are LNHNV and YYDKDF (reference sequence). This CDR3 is CATSGGRTGALGYTF. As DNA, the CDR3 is TGTGCCACCAGCGGGGGGAGGACAGGGGCTCTAGGCTACACCTTC.

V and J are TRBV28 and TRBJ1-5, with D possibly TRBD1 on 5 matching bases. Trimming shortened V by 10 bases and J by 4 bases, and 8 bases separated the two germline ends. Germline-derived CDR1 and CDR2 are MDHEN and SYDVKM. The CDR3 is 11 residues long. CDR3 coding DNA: TGTGCCACCTCAGGGAATCAGCCCCAGCATTTT. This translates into CATSGNQPQHF.

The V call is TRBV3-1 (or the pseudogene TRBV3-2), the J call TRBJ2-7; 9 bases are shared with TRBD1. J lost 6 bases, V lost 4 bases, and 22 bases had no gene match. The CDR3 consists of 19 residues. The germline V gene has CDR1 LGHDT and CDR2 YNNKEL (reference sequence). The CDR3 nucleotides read TGTGCCAGCAGCCCACGTTCTCTACACACAGGGGGCTTGTCGGGCGAGCAGTACTTC. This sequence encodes CASSPRSLHTGGLSGEQYF.

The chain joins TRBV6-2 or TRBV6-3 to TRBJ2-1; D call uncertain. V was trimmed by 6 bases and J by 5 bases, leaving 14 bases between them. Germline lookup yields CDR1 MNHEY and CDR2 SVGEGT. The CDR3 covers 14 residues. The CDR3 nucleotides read TGTGCCAGCAGCCGTTTGGGTCATCACAATGAGCAGTTCTTC. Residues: CASSRLGHHNEQFF.

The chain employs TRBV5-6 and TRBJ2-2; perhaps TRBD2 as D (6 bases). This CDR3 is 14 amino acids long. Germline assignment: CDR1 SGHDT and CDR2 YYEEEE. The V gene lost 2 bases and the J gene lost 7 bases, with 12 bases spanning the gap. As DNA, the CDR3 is TGTGCCAGCAGCTTACCGGGAGCTGGCGGGGAGCTGTTTTTT. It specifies CASSLPGAGGELFF.

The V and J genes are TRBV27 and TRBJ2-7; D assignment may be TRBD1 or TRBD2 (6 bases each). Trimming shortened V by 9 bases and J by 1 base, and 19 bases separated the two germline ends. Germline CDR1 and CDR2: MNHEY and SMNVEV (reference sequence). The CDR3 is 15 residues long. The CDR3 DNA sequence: TGTGCCAGTAGTGCTCCGGGGGCCCTTTCCTACGAGCAGTACTTC. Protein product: CASSAPGALSYEQYF.

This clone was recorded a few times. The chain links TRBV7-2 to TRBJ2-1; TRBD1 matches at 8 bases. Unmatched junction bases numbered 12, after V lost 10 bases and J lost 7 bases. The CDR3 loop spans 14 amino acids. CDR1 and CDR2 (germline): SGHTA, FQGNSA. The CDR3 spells CATSQRQGNNEQFF. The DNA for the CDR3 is TGTGCCACCTCGCAAAGACAGGGGAATAATGAGCAGTTCTTC.

DNA of the CDR3: TGTGCCAGCAGCGTAAGGGCCCACTATGAGCAGTTCTTC. Translated, it gives CASSVRAHYEQFF. The chain carries TRBV9 and TRBJ2-1, with D unclear. Trimming shortened V by 1 base and J by 8 bases, and 10 bases separated the two germline ends. Germline assignment: CDR1 SGDLS and CDR2 YYNGEE. The CDR3 runs 13 residues.

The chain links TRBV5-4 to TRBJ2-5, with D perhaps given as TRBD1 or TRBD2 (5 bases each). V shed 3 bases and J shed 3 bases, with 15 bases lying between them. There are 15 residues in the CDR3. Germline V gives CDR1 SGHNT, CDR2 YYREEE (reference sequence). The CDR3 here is CASSSSGTAKETQYF. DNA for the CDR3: TGTGCCAGCAGCTCCTCCGGGACGGCAAAAGAGACCCAGTACTTC.

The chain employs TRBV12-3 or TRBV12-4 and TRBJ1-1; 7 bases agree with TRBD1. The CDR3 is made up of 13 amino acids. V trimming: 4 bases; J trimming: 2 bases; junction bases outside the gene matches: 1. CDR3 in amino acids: CASSYRGNTEAFF. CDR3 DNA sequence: TGTGCCAGCAGTTACAGGGGAAACACTGAAGCTTTCTTT.

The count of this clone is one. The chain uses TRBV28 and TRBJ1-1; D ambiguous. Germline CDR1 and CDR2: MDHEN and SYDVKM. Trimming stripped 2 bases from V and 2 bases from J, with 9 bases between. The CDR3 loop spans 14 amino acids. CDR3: CASSLLQDNTEAFF. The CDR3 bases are TGTGCCAGCAGTTTACTGCAGGACAACACTGAAGCTTTCTTT.

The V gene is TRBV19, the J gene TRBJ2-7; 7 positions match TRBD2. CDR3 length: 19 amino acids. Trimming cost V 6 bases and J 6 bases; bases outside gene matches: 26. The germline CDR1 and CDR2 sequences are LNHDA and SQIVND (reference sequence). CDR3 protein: CASSNYIPRTRRRLGEQYF. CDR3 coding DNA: TGTGCCAGTAGCAATTATATCCCCCGGACTAGGCGAAGGTTAGGCGAGCAGTACTTC.

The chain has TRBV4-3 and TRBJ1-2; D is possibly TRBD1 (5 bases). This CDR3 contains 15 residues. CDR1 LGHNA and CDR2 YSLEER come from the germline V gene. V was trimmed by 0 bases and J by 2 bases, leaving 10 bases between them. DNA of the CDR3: TGCGCCAGCAGCCAAGAACCAGGGTCAAACTATGGCTACACCTTC. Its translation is CASSQEPGSNYGYTF.

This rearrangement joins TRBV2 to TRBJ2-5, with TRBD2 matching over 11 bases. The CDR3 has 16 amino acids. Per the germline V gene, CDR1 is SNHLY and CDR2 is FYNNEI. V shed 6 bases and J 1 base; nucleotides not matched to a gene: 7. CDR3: CASRPWGLAVQETQYF. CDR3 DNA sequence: TGTGCCAGCAGGCCCTGGGGACTAGCGGTCCAAGAGACCCAGTACTTC.

The CDR3: CASGPKGVEKLFF. In DNA, the CDR3 is TGTGCTAGTGGTCCCAAGGGGGTTGAAAAACTGTTTTTT. The V gene is TRBV12-5, the J gene TRBJ1-4, with a weak D call TRBD1 (6 bases). The germline V gene has CDR1 LGHNT and CDR2 FRNRAP. This CDR3 spans 13 amino acids. V gave up 5 bases and J gave up 7 bases, with 11 bases separating them.

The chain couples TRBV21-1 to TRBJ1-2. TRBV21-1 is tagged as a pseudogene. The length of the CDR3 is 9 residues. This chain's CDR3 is CASRDGYTF. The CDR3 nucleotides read TGTGCCAGCAGGGATGGCTACACCTTC.

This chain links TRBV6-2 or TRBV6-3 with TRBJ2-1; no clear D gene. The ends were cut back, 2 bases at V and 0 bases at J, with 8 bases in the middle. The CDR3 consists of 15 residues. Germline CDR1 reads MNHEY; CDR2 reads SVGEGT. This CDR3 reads CASSYESSSYNEQFF. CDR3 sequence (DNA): TGTGCCAGCAGTTACGAGAGCAGCTCCTACAATGAGCAGTTCTTC.

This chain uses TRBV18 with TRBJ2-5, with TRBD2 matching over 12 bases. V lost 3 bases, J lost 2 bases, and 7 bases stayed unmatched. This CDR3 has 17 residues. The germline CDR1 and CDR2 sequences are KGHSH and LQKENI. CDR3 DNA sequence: TGTGCCAGCTCACCGCTAGCGGGAGGGCCAGGTCAAGAGACCCAGTACTTC. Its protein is CASSPLAGGPGQETQYF.

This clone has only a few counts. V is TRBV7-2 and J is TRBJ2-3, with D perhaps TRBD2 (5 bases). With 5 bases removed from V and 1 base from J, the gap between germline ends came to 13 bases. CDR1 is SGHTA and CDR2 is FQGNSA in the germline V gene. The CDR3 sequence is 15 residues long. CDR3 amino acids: CASSPRGSGTDTQYF. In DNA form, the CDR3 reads TGTGCCAGCAGCCCGCGAGGTAGCGGCACAGATACGCAGTATTTT.